Presented here are 8 T cell receptor beta chains from one specimen sequenced in a study of blood T cell repertoires in COVID-19. Only in-frame clones appear in the TCRdb table, and some are missing; sequencing was by immunoSEQ multiplex PCR. The table records some 150,000 clones, roughly 88% of them present only once. Material: peripheral blood. Receptors were obtained from a woman between 45 and 65 years old in a cohort sampled during active or convalescent COVID-19.

The chain carries TRBV5-1 and TRBJ2-7, with TRBD1 identical over 8 bases. Germline CDR1 is SGHRS and CDR2 is YFSETQ. CDR3 length equals 14 residues. The V segment lost 2 bases and the J segment 7 bases; nucleotides outside the gene matches: 8. Here the CDR3 reads CASSFHGQGREQYF. The DNA for the CDR3 is TGCGCCAGCAGCTTTCACGGACAGGGAAGGGAGCAGTACTTC.

The rearrangement joins TRBV6-2 or TRBV6-3 to TRBJ2-3; 8 bases map to TRBD2. The CDR3 consists of 15 residues. In germline, CDR1 is MNHEY, CDR2 SVGEGT. Unmatched junction bases numbered 6, after V lost 4 bases and J lost 3 bases. The CDR3 DNA follows: TGTGCCAGCAGTTCAGCGGGGGAGCAGACAGATACGCAGTATTTT. Protein: CASSSAGEQTDTQYF.

The genes are TRBV6-6 and TRBJ2-2; D remains ambiguous. CDR3 length equals 14 residues. Trimming stripped 7 bases from V and 0 bases from J, with 9 bases between. Per the germline V gene, CDR1 is MNHNY and CDR2 is SVGAGI (reference sequence). The CDR3 region is CASKLDANTGELFF. CDR3 nucleotide sequence: TGTGCCAGCAAGCTAGACGCGAACACCGGGGAGCTGTTTTTT.

The V call is TRBV6-5, the J call TRBJ1-3; no reliable D call. With 0 bases removed from V and 3 bases from J, the gap between germline ends came to 6 bases. The CDR3 runs to 14 residues. The germline V gene encodes CDR1 MNHEY and CDR2 SVGAGI. For the CDR3, the DNA is TGTGCCAGCAGTTACTCCGGGGTTGGAAACACCATATATTTT. It codes for CASSYSGVGNTIYF.

This chain uses TRBV2 with TRBJ2-1, with a tentative D call TRBD2 (6 bases). There are 14 residues in the CDR3. Trimming cost V 6 bases and J 1 base, with 10 bases left between them. CDR1 SNHLY and CDR2 FYNNEI come from the germline V gene. In DNA, the CDR3 is TGTGCCAGCAGGGCGGGGTCATCCTACAATGAGCAGTTCTTC. This codes for CASRAGSSYNEQFF. The full variable domain, in which reference TRBV2 and TRBJ2-1 provide the parts outside the CDR3, is EPEVTQTPSHQVTQMGQEVILRCVPISNHLYFYWYRQILGQKVEFLVSFYNNEISEKSEIFDDQFSVERPDGSNFTLKIRSTKLEDSAMYFCASRAGSSYNEQFFGPGTRLTVL.

This chain joins TRBV30 and TRBJ2-2; TRBD2 matches 8 bases. V was pared by 5 bases and J by 4 bases, with 3 bases of the junction left unmatched. The CDR3 has 13 residues. Germline V gene sequence: CDR1 GTSNPN, CDR2 SVGIG (reference sequence). CDR3: CAWGTSRTGELFF. CDR3 in DNA: TGTGCCTGGGGGACTAGTCGCACCGGGGAGCTGTTTTTT.

This clone was found once. The rearrangement uses TRBV19 and TRBJ1-2, with 7 bases aligning to TRBD1. Germline V gene data show CDR1 as LNHDA and CDR2 as SQIVND (reference sequence). With V trimmed by 2 bases and J by 3 bases, 6 bases remained unmatched. The CDR3 sequence is 15 residues long. CDR3: CASSIQTGADYGYTF. DNA of the CDR3: TGTGCCAGTAGTATACAAACAGGGGCCGACTATGGCTACACCTTC. Using reference TRBV19 and TRBJ1-2 for the parts outside the CDR3, the full variable domain is DGGITQSPKYLFRKEGQNVTLSCEQNLNHDAMYWYRQDPGQGLRLIYYSQIVNDFQKGDIAEGYSVSREKKESFPLTVTSAQKNPTAFYLCASSIQTGADYGYTFGSGTRLTVV.

V usage is TRBV27 and J usage is TRBJ1-5; D uncertain. In germline, CDR1 is MNHEY, CDR2 SMNVEV (reference sequence). This CDR3 spans 13 amino acids. Trimming shortened V by 3 bases and J by 5 bases, and 8 bases separated the two germline ends. The CDR3 sequence: CASSFVGDQPQHF. For the CDR3, the DNA is TGTGCCAGCAGTTTCGTAGGAGATCAGCCCCAGCATTTT.